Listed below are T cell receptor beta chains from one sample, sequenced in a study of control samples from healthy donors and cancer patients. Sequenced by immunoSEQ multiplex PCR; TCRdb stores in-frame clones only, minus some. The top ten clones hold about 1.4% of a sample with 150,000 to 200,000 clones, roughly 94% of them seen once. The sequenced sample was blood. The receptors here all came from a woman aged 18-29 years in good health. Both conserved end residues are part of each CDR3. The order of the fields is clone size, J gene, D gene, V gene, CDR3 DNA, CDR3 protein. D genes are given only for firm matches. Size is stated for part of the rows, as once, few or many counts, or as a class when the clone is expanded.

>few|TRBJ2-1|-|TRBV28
TGTGCCAGCAGTTCCCTCGGGGGCAGAAATGAGCAGTTCTTC
CASSSLGGRNEQFF
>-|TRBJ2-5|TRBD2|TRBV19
TGTGCCAGTAGTCCAGGCTGGGGGGAGGGAGAGACCCAGTACTTC
CASSPGWGEGETQYF
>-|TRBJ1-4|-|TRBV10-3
TGTGCCATCAGTGAGATCCGGGACGGCTATGAAAAACTGTTTTTT
CAISEIRDGYEKLFF
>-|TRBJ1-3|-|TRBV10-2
TGCGCCACCACCGCGCTCTCCGGAAACACCATATATTTT
CATTALSGNTIYF
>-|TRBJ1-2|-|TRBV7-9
TGTGCCAGCAGCTTTGGTCAGGCGGGCTACTATGGCTACACCTTC
CASSFGQAGYYGYTF
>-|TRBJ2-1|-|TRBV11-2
TGTGCCAGCAGCTACGACAGGTATCCATACAATGAGCAGTTCTTC
CASSYDRYPYNEQFF
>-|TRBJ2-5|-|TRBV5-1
TGCGCCAGCAGCTCACAGGGTCGGGAGACCCAGTACTTC
CASSSQGRETQYF
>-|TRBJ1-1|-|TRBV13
TGTGCCAGCACCACAGGCACCCTGAACACTGAAGCTTTCTTT
CASTTGTLNTEAFF
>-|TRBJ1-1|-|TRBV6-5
TGTGCCACAGGACGTGAGGGGGGAAGATTCACTGAAGCTTTCTTT
CATGREGGRFTEAFF
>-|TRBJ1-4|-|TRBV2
TGTGCCAGCAGTGCCGAGGGGACTAATGAAAAACTGTTTTTT
CASSAEGTNEKLFF
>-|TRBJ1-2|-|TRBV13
TGTGCCAGCAGCTCAGGACTGACTACTAACTATGGCTACACCTTC
CASSSGLTTNYGYTF
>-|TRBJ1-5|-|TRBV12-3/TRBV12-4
TGTGCCAGCAGTTTAGCGGAGAATCAGCCCCAGCATTTT
CASSLAENQPQHF
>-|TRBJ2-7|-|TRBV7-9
TGTGCCAGCAGCTCCACCCGGGGGGCGACCTACGAGCAGTACTTC
CASSSTRGATYEQYF
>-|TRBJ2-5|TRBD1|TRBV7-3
TGTGCCAGCAGCTTAACAAGGGACAGAGAAGAGACCCAGTACTTC
CASSLTRDREETQYF
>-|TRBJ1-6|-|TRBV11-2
TGTGCCAGCAGCTTAGGGATCTTAAGCTCCTATAATTCACCCCTCCACTTT
CASSLGILSSYNSPLHF
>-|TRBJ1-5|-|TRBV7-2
TGTGCCAGCAGCTTAGACGGGGGCGGCAATCAGCCCCAGCATTTT
CASSLDGGGNQPQHF
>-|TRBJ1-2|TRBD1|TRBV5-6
TGTGCCAGCAGCCCGGGACAGGGGAATGGCTACACCTTC
CASSPGQGNGYTF
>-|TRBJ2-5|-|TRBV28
TGTGCCAGCAGTTTAGCGCGGGAAGGTATCGAGACCCAGTACTTC
CASSLAREGIETQYF
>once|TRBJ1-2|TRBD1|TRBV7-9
TGTGCCAGCAGCTCCGGGACAGCGGGCTACACCTTC
CASSSGTAGYTF
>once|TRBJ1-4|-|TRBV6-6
TGTGCCAGCAGTTCCACGGGCCCTAAGGTCGAAAAACTGTTTTTT
CASSSTGPKVEKLFF
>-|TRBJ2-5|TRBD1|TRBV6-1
TGTGCCAGCAGTGAGGACAGGGTGGGAGAGACCCAGTACTTC
CASSEDRVGETQYF
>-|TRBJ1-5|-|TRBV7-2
TGTGCCAGCAGCTGGGGTCTCGTGGGGGGCAGGGGAAGCAATCAGCCCCAGCATTTT
CASSWGLVGGRGSNQPQHF
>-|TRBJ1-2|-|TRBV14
TGTGCCAGCAGCCAAGATCGGGTTGGCTACACCTTC
CASSQDRVGYTF
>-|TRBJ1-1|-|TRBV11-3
TGTGCCAGCAGCCTCCAGCCCACTGAAGCTTTCTTT
CASSLQPTEAFF
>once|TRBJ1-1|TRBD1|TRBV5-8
TGTGCCAGCAGCTTGCTGGGACAGTCTGAAGCTTTCTTT
CASSLLGQSEAFF
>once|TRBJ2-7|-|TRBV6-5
TGTGCCAGCAGTTACGCCGGGTACGAGCAGTACTTC
CASSYAGYEQYF
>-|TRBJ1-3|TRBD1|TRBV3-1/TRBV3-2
TGTGCCAGCAGCCACGGGACAGGGGGTAACACCATATATTTT
CASSHGTGGNTIYF
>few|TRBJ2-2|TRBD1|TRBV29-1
TGCAGCGCCCGAAGTGGGACAGTCCGGGACGGGGAGCTGTTTTTT
CSARSGTVRDGELFF
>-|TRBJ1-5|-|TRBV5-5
TGTGCCAGCAGTTACGGACAGAGTAAAATGCCCCAGCATTTT
CASSYGQSKMPQHF
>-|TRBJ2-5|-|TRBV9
TGTGCCAGCAGCGGCGACGGACTCGGACCTCAAGAGACCCAGTACTTC
CASSGDGLGPQETQYF
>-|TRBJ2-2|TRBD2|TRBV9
TGTGCCAGCAGCGCTGGACTAGCGGGAGGCCCGGGGACCGGGGAGCTGTTTTTT
CASSAGLAGGPGTGELFF
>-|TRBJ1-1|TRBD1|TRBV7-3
TGTGCCAGCAGCCTCAGGGGGGCGAACACTGAAGCTTTCTTT
CASSLRGANTEAFF
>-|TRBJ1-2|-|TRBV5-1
TGCGCCAGCAGCTTCGGCCCCCAGAACTATGGCTACACCTTC
CASSFGPQNYGYTF
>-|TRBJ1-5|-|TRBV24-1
TGTGCCACCAGTGGTGGAGGGGACAATCAGCCCCAGCATTTT
CATSGGGDNQPQHF